This T cell receptor beta chain appears in the sequencing data of a study of blood T cell repertoires in COVID-19. At the level of the study: There were acute and convalescent COVID-19 samples, and they came from the United States, Italy and Spain. Sources were T cells, B-cell-depleted T cells, or PBMCs; the material itself was cDNA or gDNA.

This clone showed up just a few times. Per germline, CDR1 LNHDA and CDR2 SQIVND (reference sequence). This CDR3 has 14 amino acids. V shed 9 bases and J 0 bases; nucleotides not matched to a gene: 4. Original methodology: Amplifying reference gene primers gave estimates of nucleated cell counts. Here immunoSEQ multiplex PCR was the method, and the copy in TCRdb shows in-frame clones only, minus some. The V and J calls and the clone size are those of that table, but D and trimming were determined from the DNA. The table lists a few hundred thousand clones, roughly 83% of them singletons. The genes are TRBV19 and TRBJ1-5, with 8 bases identical to TRBD1. This receptor was obtained from a man at least 80 years old with acute or convalescent COVID-19. The material sequenced was peripheral blood. The CDR3 spells CASRGPYSNQPQHF. The CDR3 bases are TGTGCCAGCAGGGGGCCATATAGCAATCAGCCCCAGCATTTT. Together with reference TRBV19 and TRBJ1-5, the CDR3 gives the full variable domain: DGGITQSPKYLFRKEGQNVTLSCEQNLNHDAMYWYRQDPGQGLRLIYYSQIVNDFQKGDIAEGYSVSREKKESFPLTVTSAQKNPTAFYLCASRGPYSNQPQHFGDGTRLSIL.